The present T cell receptor (beta chain) was sequenced within a study of monozygotic twins with inflammatory bowel disease. From its re-call of the 5' RACE reads, TCRdb lists each CDR3 protein once, without DNA. The data include around 450,000 distinct CDR3 sequences; the top ten clones carry roughly 2.3%. The CDR3 contains 14 residues. Germline V gene data show CDR1 as MNHNS and CDR2 as SASEGT. This sequence joins TRBV6-1 and TRBJ1-5. Sample: blood. This receptor was taken from a human donor with ulcerative colitis or Crohn's disease, or a healthy co-twin of an affected twin (not recorded which). The CDR3 here is CASSDSYSNQPQHF.